The 30 T cell receptor beta chains presented below share a single source sample, sequenced in a study of T cell clonality in common variable immunodeficiency. The data were produced by immunoSEQ multiplex PCR, yet TCRdb's version contains in-frame clones alone and is incomplete. Altogether approximately 81,000 clones were found in the sample, and no singletons occur. Sequencing used peripheral blood mononuclear cells. These receptors all come from a person aged 18 to 75 in good health.

This clone has more than one count but fewer than ten. The sequenced fragment ends 3 residues before the CDR3 boundary, so the rest is inferred from the germline J gene. The V and J genes are TRBV19 and TRBJ1-5; 9 bases are a match to TRBD1. Germline V gives CDR1 LNHDA, CDR2 SQIVND (reference sequence). The CDR3 covers 16 residues. The ends lost 7 bases at V and 7 bases at J; junction bases unmatched: 14. CDR3 DNA, as far as it was read: TGTGCCAGTACCGGGGAACAGGGGGCAGAAGGGCAGCCC. It encodes CASTGEQGAEGQP. The whole CDR3 protein is CASTGEQGAEGQPQHF.

This clone was counted many times. The read ends 3 residues shy of where the CDR3 ends; the end is completed using the germline J gene. The V and J genes are TRBV5-1 and TRBJ2-3, with 10 bases fitting TRBD2. Trimming cost V 3 bases and J 4 bases; bases outside gene matches: 2. Germline V gives CDR1 SGHRS, CDR2 YFSETQ. There are 14 residues in the CDR3. Incomplete CDR3 DNA: TGCGCCAGCAGCTCCGGGACTAGCGCAGATACG. Protein sequence: CASSSGTSADT. The full CDR3 is CASSSGTSADTQYF. Drawing the rest from reference TRBV5-1 and TRBJ2-3, the complete variable domain is KAGVTQTPRYLIKTRGQQVTLSCSPISGHRSVSWYQQTPGQGLQFLFEYFSETQRNKGNFPGRFSGRQFSNSRSEMNVSTLELGDSALYLCASSSGTSADTQYFGPGTRLTVL.

Notes on this clone: The CDR3 end is not reached by the read, which stops 3 residues before it; the germline J gene fills it in. This chain connects TRBV11-1 to TRBJ2-7; a possible D gene is TRBD2 (7 bases). The CDR3 runs to 15 residues. The ends were cut back, 5 bases at V and 6 bases at J, with 20 bases in the middle. The V gene's germline CDR1 is SGHAT and CDR2 FQDESV (reference sequence). Incomplete CDR3 DNA: TGTGCCAGCAGCCCTCCCGGGGGGCGGCACTCCGAG. It encodes CASSPPGGRHSE. The full CDR3 sequence reads CASSPPGGRHSEQYF.

This clone was recorded at least ten times. The read terminates 3 residues before the CDR3 end, so the remaining end is supplied by the germline J gene. V is TRBV12-5 and J is TRBJ1-2; weak D call: TRBD1 (6 bases). Trimming cost V 0 bases and J 4 bases, with 15 bases left between them. The CDR3 length is 16 residues. The germline gives CDR1 LGHNT, CDR2 FRNRAP. The CDR3 is CASGLVPQGISYGYTF. CDR3 DNA (partial): TGTGCTAGTGGTTTGGTACCACAGGGTATCTCCTATGGC.

This clone was detected many times. With the read ending 3 residues before the CDR3 end, the germline J gene is used to fill in that end. The chain carries TRBV7-2 and TRBJ2-7; 9 bases fit TRBD1. V dropped 5 bases and J dropped 2; count of bases not matched to a gene: 4. The CDR3 has 14 amino acids. Looked up from germline, CDR1 is SGHTA and CDR2 is FQGNSA. The CDR3: CASSARQGAYEQYF. The DNA read from the CDR3 is TGTGCCAGCAGCGCGCGACAGGGGGCCTACGAG.

This clone occurred many times. Read data end 3 residues before the CDR3 end; the end is taken from the germline J gene. The genes are TRBV2 and TRBJ1-2; 9 positions match TRBD1. The V segment lost 4 bases and the J segment 4 bases; nucleotides outside the gene matches: 7. Germline assignment: CDR1 SNHLY and CDR2 FYNNEI. The CDR3 covers 15 residues. The CDR3 spells CASSASQGATYGYTF. Partial CDR3 DNA: TGTGCCAGCAGTGCCTCACAGGGGGCAACCTATGGC.

This clone was seen repeatedly, ten times or more. The read gets to within 3 residues of the CDR3 end, and the germline J gene fills in the rest. The chain recombines TRBV5-1 with TRBJ2-3, with TRBD1 matching 7 bases. Germline CDR1 is SGHRS and CDR2 is YFSETQ. The V segment lost 0 bases and the J segment 0 bases; nucleotides outside the gene matches: 1. This CDR3 is built from 15 residues. The part of the CDR3 DNA that was read is TGCGCCAGCAGCTTGGGACAGGGTAGCACAGATACG. Encoded protein: CASSLGQGSTDT. In full, the CDR3 is CASSLGQGSTDTQYF.

This clone has ten or more counts. With the read ending 3 residues before the CDR3 end, the germline J gene is used to fill in that end. The V gene is TRBV19, the J gene TRBJ2-5; TRBD1 agrees at 8 bases. With V trimmed by 4 bases and J by 6 bases, 13 bases remained unmatched. The CDR3 has 16 amino acids. CDR1 is LNHDA, CDR2 SQIVND, per germline (reference sequence). The CDR3 bases that were read are TGTGCCAGTAGTAAAACAGGGGGTGAGGGTTTGAAGACC. Translating it yields CASSKTGGEGLKT. The whole CDR3 reads CASSKTGGEGLKTQYF.

This clone was recorded at least ten times. The CDR3 end is not reached by the read, which stops 3 residues before it; the germline J gene fills it in. The rearrangement joins TRBV20-1 to TRBJ2-6, with unresolved D. Per the germline V gene, CDR1 is DFQATT and CDR2 is SNEGSKA (reference sequence). The CDR3 loop spans 10 amino acids. The CDR3 is CSARDQVLTF. The DNA read from the CDR3 is TGCAGTGCTAGAGATCAGGTC.

This clone was counted many times. From the germline J gene comes the end of the CDR3, since the read stops 3 residues before it. The rearrangement uses TRBV5-6 and TRBJ2-7; D ambiguous. The CDR3 runs 12 residues. V gave up 4 bases and J gave up 2 bases, with 7 bases separating them. Germline V gene lookup returns CDR1 SGHDT and CDR2 YYEEEE. Here the CDR3 reads CASSLGTYEQYF. CDR3 DNA, as far as it was read: TGTGCCAGCAGCCTCGGTACCTACGAG. Variable domain in full (rest from reference TRBV5-6 and TRBJ2-7): DAGVTQSPTHLIKTRGQQVTLRCSPKSGHDTVSWYQQALGQGPQFIFQYYEEEERQRGNFPDRFSGHQFPNYSSELNVNALLLGDSALYLCASSLGTYEQYFGPGTRLTVT.

This clone came up many times. The CDR3 extends 3 residues past the end of the read, so its final part is completed from the germline J gene. The chain is built from TRBV19 and TRBJ2-5; TRBD1 is a possible D gene (6 bases). Trimming pared 6 bases from V and 5 bases from J, leaving 13 bases between. The CDR3 covers 13 residues. CDR1 is LNHDA, CDR2 SQIVND, per germline (reference sequence). The sequenced CDR3 bases are TGTGCCAGTAGGTCTCAGGGGCTGGAGACC. Residues: CASRSQGLET. The whole CDR3 sequence reads CASRSQGLETQYF.

Comments on this clone: This sequence is one base from a far larger clone and is likely a read error. The CDR3 extends 3 residues past the end of the read, so its final part is completed from the germline J gene. The chain combines TRBV19 with TRBJ2-3, with D possibly being TRBD1 (6 bases). Germline lookup yields CDR1 LNHDA and CDR2 SQIVND (reference sequence). The CDR3 totals 15 residues. CDR3 bases read: TGTGCCTGTAGTATCACAGGGATCAGAACAGATACG. Translation: CACSITGIRTDT. The whole CDR3 is CACSITGIRTDTQYF.

This clone was seen ten or more times. Partial CDR3 DNA: TGTGCCAGCAGCTTAAATTACGGGGAG. It encodes CASSLNYGE. The CDR3 in its entirety is CASSLNYGELFF. The V call is TRBV7-6, the J call TRBJ2-2, with D unclear. The read gets to within 3 residues of the CDR3 end, and the germline J gene fills in the rest. The CDR3 runs 12 residues. The germline V gene encodes CDR1 SGHVS and CDR2 FNYEAQ. Trimming removed 2 bases at V and 7 bases at J, with 5 bases between.

This clone came up many times. The missing CDR3 end, 3 residues past where the read stops, is filled in from the germline J gene. The rearrangement links TRBV19 to TRBJ2-7; D is perhaps TRBD1 (6 bases). From germline, CDR1 is LNHDA and CDR2 SQIVND (reference sequence). The CDR3 runs 15 residues. V was clipped by 5 bases and J by 3 bases, with 17 bases between them. The covered CDR3 bases are TGTGCCAGTAGTGAGGCAGGGACATCGAACTACGAG. Translated: CASSEAGTSNYE. The whole CDR3 region reads CASSEAGTSNYEQYF.

This clone was picked up many times. The sequenced fragment ends 3 residues before the CDR3 boundary, so the rest is inferred from the germline J gene. This chain joins TRBV7-2 and TRBJ2-2; D is possibly TRBD1 (5 bases). V lost 6 bases and J 4 bases, leaving 12 bases between the germline ends. This CDR3 region has 14 residues. Germline lookup yields CDR1 SGHTA and CDR2 FQGNSA. Here the CDR3 reads CASSKQEFTGELFF. The part of the CDR3 DNA that was read is TGTGCCAGCAGTAAACAGGAATTCACCGGGGAG.

In this sample, this clone turned up many times. The DNA ends 3 residues before the CDR3 does, and the rest of the CDR3 is filled in from the germline J gene. This chain connects TRBV9 to TRBJ1-1; possible D gene TRBD1, 6 bases. The CDR3 runs to 15 residues. Trimming pared 2 bases from V and 0 bases from J, leaving 11 bases between. Germline V gene data show CDR1 as SGDLS and CDR2 as YYNGEE. CDR3 region: CASSVRDTMNTEAFF. The sequenced part of the CDR3 DNA is TGTGCCAGCAGCGTGAGGGACACCATGAACACTGAA. The variable domain in full, with the rest retrieved from reference TRBV9 and TRBJ1-1, is DSGVTQTPKHLITATGQRVTLRCSPRSGDLSVYWYQQSLDQGLQFLIQYYNGEERAKGNILERFSAQQFPDLHSELNLSSLELGDSALYFCASSVRDTMNTEAFFGQGTRLTVV.

This clone was recorded many times. The read comes to an end 3 residues before the CDR3 does, leaving the germline J gene to fill in the end. This chain links TRBV5-1 with TRBJ2-1, with 15 bases that match TRBD2. This CDR3 spans 15 amino acids. The V gene's germline CDR1 is SGHRS and CDR2 YFSETQ. The V and J ends lost 4 bases and 6 bases, in that order; junction bases with no gene match: 2. The CDR3 is CASSGLAGGGNEQFF. The sequenced part of the CDR3 DNA is TGCGCCAGCAGCGGACTAGCGGGAGGGGGCAATGAG.

Many counts were recorded for this clone. The read ends 3 residues shy of where the CDR3 ends; the end is completed using the germline J gene. V usage is TRBV5-4 and J usage is TRBJ2-5, with a tentative D call TRBD1 (5 bases). V was shortened by 4 bases and J by 5 bases, with 12 bases between the two germline ends. CDR1 SGHNT and CDR2 YYREEE come from the germline V gene (reference sequence). This CDR3 has 13 residues. Partial CDR3 DNA: TGTGCCAGCAGCAACCGACAGCTGGAGACC. This encodes CASSNRQLET. The full CDR3 sequence reads CASSNRQLETQYF. Full variable domain (missing parts from reference TRBV5-4 and TRBJ2-5): ETGVTQSPTHLIKTRGQQVTLRCSSQSGHNTVSWYQQALGQGPQFIFQYYREEENGRGNFPPRFSGLQFPNYSSELNVNALELDDSALYLCASSNRQLETQYFGPGTRLLVL.

This clone has just a few counts. Incomplete CDR3 DNA: TGTGCCAGCGGGAGGAGGGCCAGGGACACCGGGGAG. Amino acids: CASGRRARDTGE. The CDR3 reads in full as CASGRRARDTGELFF. The V call is TRBV2, the J call TRBJ2-2; weak D call: TRBD2 (6 bases). The read ends 3 residues shy of where the CDR3 ends; the end is completed using the germline J gene. Germline V gives CDR1 SNHLY, CDR2 FYNNEI. The CDR3 is 15 residues long. With 8 bases removed from V and 3 bases from J, the gap between germline ends came to 16 bases.

This clone was counted many times. Read data end 3 residues before the CDR3 end; the end is taken from the germline J gene. The V and J genes are TRBV6-2 or TRBV6-3 and TRBJ2-1; TRBD2 agrees at 7 bases. Germline V gene sequence: CDR1 MNHEY, CDR2 SVGEGT. The CDR3 is 15 residues long. V was pared by 8 bases and J by 6 bases, with 13 bases of the junction left unmatched. The CDR3 protein is CASLEGRAVFNEQFF. CDR3 DNA (partial): TGTGCCAGCCTAGAGGGGAGGGCCGTCTTCAATGAG.

This clone was observed many times. Coverage ceases 3 residues before the CDR3 finishes, and the germline J gene fills in the end. The V gene is TRBV7-2, the J gene TRBJ2-6, with TRBD1 identical over 7 bases. Germline assignment: CDR1 SGHTA and CDR2 FQGNSA. The length of the CDR3 is 14 residues. V lost 7 bases, J lost 1 base, and 1 base stayed unmatched. The CDR3 here is CASTQGSGANVLTF. The sequenced part of the CDR3 DNA is TGTGCCAGCACACAGGGGTCTGGGGCCAACGTC.

In this sample, this clone turned up many times. The CDR3 goes on 3 residues after the read ends, and that part is filled in from the germline J gene. The chain carries TRBV6-2 or TRBV6-3 and TRBJ2-1, with TRBD2 matching 11 bases. The V gene end was trimmed by 6 bases and the J gene end by 4 bases; junction bases not matched to a gene: 2. CDR3 length: 14 residues. The germline gives CDR1 MNHEY, CDR2 SVGEGT. CDR3 DNA, as far as it was read: TGTGCCAGCAGACTAGCGGGAGAATACAATGAG. Residues: CASRLAGEYNE. The complete CDR3 protein is CASRLAGEYNEQFF.

Many counts were recorded for this clone. The read ends 3 residues shy of where the CDR3 ends; the end is completed using the germline J gene. The chain recombines TRBV11-2 with TRBJ2-5, with TRBD2 matching over 7 bases. CDR3 length: 14 amino acids. In germline, CDR1 is SGHAT, CDR2 FQNNGV. With V trimmed by 5 bases and J by 5 bases, 8 bases remained unmatched. The CDR3 bases that were read are TGTGCCAGCAGCGAACGGGGGGTCGGGGAGACC. Protein product: CASSERGVGET. The entire CDR3 protein reads CASSERGVGETQYF.

Turning to this clone: Read data end 3 residues before the CDR3 end; the end is taken from the germline J gene. The chain recombines TRBV5-4 with TRBJ1-6; no clear D gene. Germline V gene lookup returns CDR1 SGHNT and CDR2 YYREEE (reference sequence). There are 15 residues in the CDR3. V dropped 2 bases and J dropped 9 bases, with 15 bases sitting between them. CDR3 residues: CASSFNQASGSPLHF. CDR3 DNA (partial): TGTGCCAGCAGCTTCAACCAGGCCAGCGGTTCACCC.

This clone was seen at least ten times. The read stops 3 residues short of the end of the CDR3; the missing end is completed from the germline J gene. The chain recombines TRBV5-5 with TRBJ2-7; a possible D gene is TRBD2 (5 bases). Trimming cost V 4 bases and J 6 bases, with 17 bases left between them. CDR1 is SGHKS and CDR2 is YYEKEE in the germline V gene (reference sequence). The CDR3 spans 14 residues. The CDR3 sequence is CASSVEAGGLEQYF. The sequenced part of the CDR3 DNA is TGTGCCAGCAGCGTGGAGGCGGGCGGCCTCGAG.

This clone was counted ten times or more. Coverage ceases 3 residues before the CDR3 finishes, and the germline J gene fills in the end. The chain employs TRBV7-2 and TRBJ2-1, with 7 bases identical to TRBD2. V shed 5 bases, J shed 5 bases, and the junction held 6 bases outside the gene matches. Looked up from germline, CDR1 is SGHTA and CDR2 is FQGNSA. The CDR3 has 14 residues. The covered CDR3 bases are TGTGCCAGCAGCCAGGGACTACCAAACAATGAG. Translation gives CASSQGLPNNE. In full, the CDR3 reads CASSQGLPNNEQFF.

This clone was found many times. The CDR3 extends 3 residues past the end of the read, so its final part is completed from the germline J gene. The rearrangement joins TRBV5-6 to TRBJ2-4; TRBD1 is a possible D gene (6 bases). V was pared by 4 bases and J by 4 bases, with 15 bases between. The germline gives CDR1 SGHDT, CDR2 YYEEEE. This CDR3 is 15 amino acids long. The sequenced CDR3 bases are TGTGCCAGCAGCACGACCTTTAGGGGGAAAAACATT. Translated, it gives CASSTTFRGKNI. The CDR3 in full is CASSTTFRGKNIQYF.

This clone has ten or more counts. Sequencing ends 3 residues short of the CDR3 end; the germline J gene provides the rest. This chain joins TRBV5-1 and TRBJ2-1; D possibly corresponds to TRBD1 (6 bases). The germline V gene encodes CDR1 SGHRS and CDR2 YFSETQ. Trimming took off 1 base at V and 0 bases at J, with 11 bases between the two ends. The CDR3 covers 16 residues. The CDR3 spells CASSLIGQSSYNEQFF. Partial CDR3 DNA: TGCGCCAGCAGCTTGATAGGACAGAGCTCCTACAATGAG. Based on the CDR3 plus reference TRBV5-1 and TRBJ2-1, the full variable domain is KAGVTQTPRYLIKTRGQQVTLSCSPISGHRSVSWYQQTPGQGLQFLFEYFSETQRNKGNFPGRFSGRQFSNSRSEMNVSTLELGDSALYLCASSLIGQSSYNEQFFGPGTRLTVL.

This clone was found many times. Read data end 3 residues before the CDR3 end; the end is taken from the germline J gene. V is TRBV19 and J is TRBJ2-1, with D tentatively TRBD2 (6 bases). There are 14 residues in the CDR3. Trimming removed 4 bases from V and 4 bases from J, with 11 bases in between. The germline gives CDR1 LNHDA, CDR2 SQIVND (reference sequence). The DNA read from the CDR3 is TGTGCCAGTAGTACTCGGGGGAGTTACAATGAG. It translates to CASSTRGSYNE. The complete CDR3 reads CASSTRGSYNEQFF.

A note on this clone: The read ends 3 residues early relative to the CDR3; the germline J gene fills the gap. This chain uses TRBV27 with TRBJ2-7, with D maybe TRBD1 (5 bases). The length of the CDR3 is 15 residues. Trimming took 1 base from V and 1 from J, leaving 11 bases between them. Germline V CDR1 and CDR2: MNHEY, SMNVEV (reference sequence). CDR3 DNA (partial): TGTGCCAGCAGTTTATTCCAGGGAAGGTCCTACGAG. Its protein is CASSLFQGRSYE. The whole CDR3 is CASSLFQGRSYEQYF.